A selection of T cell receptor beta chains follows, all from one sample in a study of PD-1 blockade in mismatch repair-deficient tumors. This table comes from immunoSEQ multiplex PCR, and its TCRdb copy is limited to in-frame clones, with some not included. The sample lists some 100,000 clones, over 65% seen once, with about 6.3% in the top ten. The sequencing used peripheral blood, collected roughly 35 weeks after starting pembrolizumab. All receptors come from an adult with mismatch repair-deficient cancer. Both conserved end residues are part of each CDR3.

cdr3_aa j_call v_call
CASSLTWGQSYGNTIYF TRBJ1-3 TRBV5-6
CASSLGVRGNTEAFF TRBJ1-1 TRBV7-2
CSAEGLSYEQYF TRBJ2-7 TRBV29-1
CASSGQNYNEQFF TRBJ2-1 TRBV5-4
CASSTQGGQGLYGYTF TRBJ1-2 TRBV7-9
CASSEYVDRGTEAFF TRBJ1-1 TRBV25-1
CAWSVWAIPYEQYF TRBJ2-7 TRBV30
CATSTDRAQPQHF TRBJ1-5 TRBV15
CASSLAGGGGEKLFF TRBJ1-4 TRBV7-2
CASSPMGGFHEQFF TRBJ2-1 TRBV11-3
CASSQLGYEQYF TRBJ2-7 TRBV6-5
CASSEAPSWASGQETQYF TRBJ2-5 TRBV6-1
CASTHAGTGELFF TRBJ2-2 TRBV19
CASSLYQAVEQFF TRBJ2-1 TRBV5-1
CASTHLLTALDTEAFF TRBJ1-1 TRBV7-9
CASSDGQGTYEQYF TRBJ2-7 TRBV4-2
CASSLRTYNEQFF TRBJ2-1 TRBV5-4
CASSYSIDPVSYGYTF TRBJ1-2 TRBV19
CASSYGVISYEQYF TRBJ2-7 TRBV6-5
CASSERGATDTQYF TRBJ2-3 TRBV6-1
CASSLQIVGTEAFF TRBJ1-1 TRBV7-2
CASGRTGGAEQFF TRBJ2-1 TRBV12-5
CARSGYRSSYNEQFF TRBJ2-1 TRBV5-3
CASSEQGLYEQYF TRBJ2-7 TRBV6-1
CASSLGLAGVYEQYF TRBJ2-7 TRBV11-3
CASSPGTPYEQYF - TRBV4-1
CASSQRTKGNEQYF TRBJ2-7 TRBV11-3
CASSQPGGSADTQYF TRBJ2-3 TRBV27
CASSRDRGALHEQYF TRBJ2-7 TRBV11-3
CASSVTGGGNTIYF TRBJ1-3 TRBV19
CSVVTRTSYEQYF TRBJ2-7 TRBV29-1
CASGLVREGLGEQFF TRBJ2-1 TRBV6-6
CASSWGRINEQFF TRBJ2-1 TRBV7-9
CASSQNKGTFDEQFF TRBJ2-1 TRBV4-3
CATSKLLPYNEQFF TRBJ2-1 TRBV15
CASTGEGVGATNEKLFF TRBJ1-4 TRBV19
CAWSTSGGIAGELFF TRBJ2-2 TRBV30
CASRPSDRRGYTF TRBJ1-2 TRBV14
CASRIGSPEYEQYF TRBJ2-7 TRBV5-6
CASSPGGAGDHYEQYF TRBJ2-7 TRBV4-2
CASSPTGGSHEQYF TRBJ2-7 TRBV11-3
CASSPGLAGVGQETQYF TRBJ2-5 TRBV14
CASSWVAGKSYNEQFF TRBJ2-1 TRBV13
CASIPGLAGDNEQFF TRBJ2-1 TRBV4-1
CASSPTPLAGDTQYF TRBJ2-3 TRBV18
CASSWGHAQPQHF TRBJ1-5 TRBV19
CASTGTSGRGAETQYF TRBJ2-5 TRBV27
CASSFLDRDNEQFF TRBJ2-1 TRBV6-5
CASSPPGVNTGELFF TRBJ2-2 TRBV4-1
CASSEYFGTGQETQYF TRBJ2-5 TRBV25-1
CAWSVRRTNTEAFF TRBJ1-1 TRBV30
CATQPSGNTIYF TRBJ1-3 TRBV6-5
CASSPIGTSASSTDTQYF TRBJ2-3 TRBV18
CASSYRSGTNEKLFF TRBJ1-4 TRBV6-9